This record covers a single T cell receptor (beta chain). The data are from a study of blood T cell repertoires in COVID-19. Study in general: Nucleic acid was either cDNA or gDNA, and it came from T cells, B-cell-depleted T cells, or PBMCs.

Trimming stripped 5 bases from V and 0 bases from J, with 7 bases between. CDR1 and CDR2 from the germline V gene are MNHEY and SMNVEV (reference sequence). This CDR3 has 13 amino acids. Sequenced by immunoSEQ multiplex PCR; TCRdb stores in-frame clones only, minus some. This table holds some 50,000 clones, around 86% found once. The chain joins TRBV27 to TRBJ1-2; D possibly corresponds to TRBD1 (5 bases). Sequencing was carried out using peripheral blood. This TCR was sampled from a human donor in a cohort sampled during active COVID-19. The CDR3 bases are TGTGCCAGCAGTCTGACAGCTAACTATGGCTACACCTTC. Translation: CASSLTANYGYTF.